The rows below give T cell receptor beta chains drawn from one sample of a study of tumor and adjacent non-tumor tissue in lung cancer. Using its own MiXCR run on the multiplex PCR reads, TCRdb lists one record per CDR3 protein. The table has roughly 74,000 distinct CDR3 sequences, 76% seen once. Sequences were obtained from distant non-tumor lung tissue. The receptor set was obtained from a man aged 70-80 years with non-small cell lung cancer. The conserved cysteine and the conserved F or W are not part of the CDR3 here.

V,J,CDR3
TRBV5-6,TRBJ2-4,DSSATVTGVVGNIQY
TRBV6-5,TRBJ1-6,ARSYSSWTGSNSPLH
TRBV29-1,TRBJ1-2,SVSYGRIYI
TRBV5-1,TRBJ1-1,ASSLGQGGLNTETF
TRBV11-2,TRBJ1-1,ARSRVTAF
TRBV29-1,TRBJ2-1,SVIPTGRASEQF
TRBV11-2,TRBJ1-2,AGSLPMGYGYT
TRBV11-3,TRBJ2-1,ASSIDRGTYNGQF
TRBV5-4,TRBJ2-3,ASSFNAGTSGADTQY
TRBV5-1,TRBJ2-5,RSSLEGLAGNPRETQY
TRBV13,TRBJ2-7,ASSPLKLTEHY
TRBV12-3/TRBV12-4,TRBJ2-1,AGSLGDRGMDEQF
TRBV4-1,TRBJ1-1,ASRQGQGWKNEAF
TRBV6-1,TRBJ2-1,TSSDPGGPGLLAYNEQF
TRBV6-1,TRBJ1-2,VSSVWQNYGYT
TRBV28,TRBJ2-7,ASSGLRRRGSYEQY
TRBV5-1,TRBJ2-7,ASSSGPYEQY
TRBV6-5,TRBJ1-6,ASSYSDRKNSPLY
TRBV7-9,TRBJ1-5,ASSLTSDQSQH
TRBV10-2,TRBJ2-3,TRSDRGRTDTQY
TRBV13,TRBJ2-7,ASTSTTGDEQY
TRBV28,TRBJ1-4,ASSHWSLTNDKLF
TRBV11-2,TRBJ2-7,ASSLDEGAPYQEY
TRBV6-6,TRBJ2-1,ASTYRILAGAVQF
TRBV6-2/TRBV6-3,TRBJ1-5,ASSDSNGGTRASNQPQH
TRBV5-4,TRBJ2-3,ASTMSKTPTDKQY
TRBV6-5,TRBJ2-5,ASSRRVGGQETQY
TRBV11-2,TRBJ2-3,ASSLHLGDTDTQY
TRBV11-2,TRBJ2-2,ASSLVCTAVAGELF
TRBV10-3,TRBJ2-1,AVEGDHNEQF
TRBV4-1,TRBJ2-7,ASSQRPRDDGRSYEQY
TRBV30,TRBJ2-3,AWSLQTPSTDTQY
TRBV12-3/TRBV12-4,TRBJ2-7,ARNLSGSRYEQY
TRBV11-2,TRBJ1-6,ASSARTDGNSLLH
TRBV5-1,TRBJ1-5,ASSPGTVIDQPQH
TRBV11-2,TRBJ2-2,ASSLLGSEVAGELF
TRBV28,TRBJ1-1,ASSSWPSYYAEAF
TRBV5-6,TRBJ2-4,ARSASGTGVIGNIQY
TRBV7-8,TRBJ1-2,TSPLSPGTNYGYT
TRBV5-4,TRBJ2-2,ASSSDSGELF
TRBV4-2,TRBJ2-1,ASSRGLAYELF
TRBV5-6,TRBJ2-2,ASRDWGQADIGELF
TRBV12-3/TRBV12-4,TRBJ1-3,ASSHPGTGTGSGNTIY
TRBV6-2/TRBV6-3,TRBJ2-7,TSRSKTGGSYEQY
TRBV20-1,TRBJ2-7,SGDPGTYEQY
TRBV12-3/TRBV12-4,TRBJ1-2,ASSSMGTVHYGYT
TRBV5-4,TRBJ2-7,ARSLRQGAGKQY
TRBV4-1,TRBJ1-4,VSSQDCLRGKLF
TRBV6-5,TRBJ1-2,ASSYSTPRPGGGYT
TRBV4-1,TRBJ2-3,ASSQVTGPDMQY
TRBV10-3,TRBJ2-7,AISGGRGKNKQY